This TCR beta chain was captured by sequencing in a study of siplizumab effects on memory and regulatory T cells (dated by TCRdb to between 2017 and 2020). For the wider study: The effect of the anti-CD2 antibody siplizumab on alloreactive T-cell subsets was examined in allogeneic mixed lymphocyte reactions constructed from human PBMCs. Overall study outcomes, separate from this receptor: Greater diversity appeared to be present in unstimulated naive T cells than in memory T cells, and a substantial contribution to the alloresponse seemed to be made by naive cells. Because sequences at frequencies below about 10^-5 were poorly captured, only a minor fraction of alloreactive clones could be mapped back to unstimulated subsets. Among mappable alloreactive CD4+ clones, the Treg-derived fraction averaged about 75% with siplizumab versus 25% to 30% in control reactions. Whether proliferating Tregs from siplizumab cultures actually had suppressive function was not functionally confirmed. The cumulative frequency of alloreactive sequences that could be traced back to unstimulated CD4+ memory T cells was significantly reduced by siplizumab. For roughly 75-96% of proliferating CD4+ or CD8+ clones, no naive or memory phenotype could be assigned.

CDR1 and CDR2 were assigned from the germline V gene (reference sequence) as LNHNV and YYDKDF. V ends up 5 bases short and J 5 bases short, with an unmatched junction base count of 12. From the cysteine up to the phenylalanine, the CDR3 has a length of 16 residues. Just the 48-base CDR3 DNA is kept, in frame starting at base 1. In regard to this clone: Its recognized antigen is unknown. No much larger clone is present one base from it, and per-base qualities are unavailable.

The protocol used for the library was the immunoSEQ multiplex PCR assay. The deep sequencing platform assayed roughly 10^5 TCR templates per sample. Genomic DNA extracted from sorted T cells was used for TCRbeta CDR3 sequencing. As for how the authors treated the data: Clonal analysis of TCRbeta CDR3 data was done in the R programming language. Unstimulated samples were compared with post-reaction CFSE-low samples to define alloreactive CD4+ and CD8+ clones. By matching sequences to the repertoires of sorted unstimulated Treg and non-Treg cells, each alloreactive CD4+ clone was assigned a regulatory or non-regulatory origin. In TCRdb, the immuneACCESS table is reduced to in-frame sequences with V and J assigned. These tables do not hold every clone; where another copy was compared, an unresolved V gene accounts for under half, and the others remain unexplained. That table supplies the V and J calls and clone size; D and trimming were determined from the DNA. Counted in this sample were 90,000 to 120,000 clones; 94% of them appeared once. The ten largest clonotypes hold roughly 0.61% of the sample.

TCRbeta CDR3 sequencing was performed on sorted unstimulated T cells and on proliferating T cells recovered from mixed lymphocyte reactions. Fresh whole blood from approximately 11 HLA-typed healthy donors served as the source for isolating PBMCs. Unstimulated CD4+ regulatory T cells were FACS-sorted to map the origin of alloreactive clones. The TCR originated in a human donor in good health. The chain was built from TRBV15 and TRBJ2-5; 9 bases in between match TRBD1. The sample taken for sequencing was Tregs sorted from blood. The CDR3 sequence is CATSGRYRGPGETQYF. In nucleotide form, the sequence is TGTGCCACCAGCGGAAGATACAGGGGGCCGGGGGAGACCCAGTACTTC.